This paragraph covers one T cell receptor beta chain sequence. Profiling relied on immunoSEQ multiplex PCR, and the TCRdb table lists in-frame clones only, not all of them. Of 600,000 or so clones listed, more than 70% are singletons. This sample is part of a study of shared T cell receptors in the human thymus. These same records also appear under a second study, on human thymus T cells. That work contributes: Gene usage for V and J segments appeared biased in thymic and blood repertoires.

The sequence was obtained from a boy less than two years old with a congenital heart defect. Material for sequencing was thymocytes.

Written as DNA, the CDR3 is TGCGCCAGCAGCCCCGGGACTAGCGAAAAAGAGACCCAGTACTTC. Its protein product is CASSPGTSEKETQYF. The J gene is TRBJ2-5, the V gene TRBV10-1; 10 bases fit TRBD2. This CDR3 contains 15 residues. J lost 3 bases, V lost 6 bases, and 7 bases had no gene match. Per germline, CDR1 WNHNN and CDR2 SYGVQD (reference sequence).